A selection of T cell receptor beta chains follows, all from one sample in a study of blood T cell repertoires in COVID-19. Profiled with immunoSEQ multiplex PCR; TCRdb holds only in-frame clones, not every one. Of about 37,000 clones in the sample, around 86% are singletons; the top ten hold 5.5% to 6.5%. Sequenced: peripheral blood. All receptors come from a human donor in a cohort sampled during active COVID-19. Each CDR3 is given with its conserved first and last residue. The order of the fields is CDR3 protein, J gene, V gene.

CDR3aa: CASSTRQGAHAYEQYF
j_gene: TRBJ2-7
v_gene: TRBV5-1

CDR3aa: CACRDRGRGEKLFF
j_gene: TRBJ1-4
v_gene: TRBV30

CDR3aa: CASSQRGFNEQFF
j_gene: TRBJ2-1
v_gene: TRBV5-8

CDR3aa: CASSPGQAPSEQYF
j_gene: TRBJ2-7
v_gene: TRBV7-6

CDR3aa: CASSSDRVQPQHF
j_gene: TRBJ1-5
v_gene: TRBV6-2/TRBV6-3

CDR3aa: CASSYGRDETGELFF
j_gene: TRBJ2-2
v_gene: TRBV6-2/TRBV6-3

CDR3aa: CASSRTGETEAFF
j_gene: TRBJ1-1
v_gene: TRBV6-5

CDR3aa: CASSPTGDPGELFF
j_gene: TRBJ2-2
v_gene: TRBV7-7

CDR3aa: CASSEGTGWYEQYF
j_gene: TRBJ2-7
v_gene: TRBV10-2

CDR3aa: CASSQGETTNSPLHF
j_gene: TRBJ1-6
v_gene: TRBV9

CDR3aa: CASSYSGQPYGYTF
j_gene: TRBJ1-2
v_gene: TRBV27

CDR3aa: CASSWLAGEEYEQFF
j_gene: TRBJ2-1
v_gene: TRBV5-1

CDR3aa: CASSPLGGLGNTIYF
j_gene: TRBJ1-3
v_gene: TRBV3-1/TRBV3-2

CDR3aa: CATSNAGQISTDTQYF
j_gene: TRBJ2-3
v_gene: TRBV15

CDR3aa: CASSRTGLNTGELFF
j_gene: TRBJ2-2
v_gene: TRBV7-7

CDR3aa: CASSQPPRDSPQYF
j_gene: TRBJ2-3
v_gene: TRBV4-3

CDR3aa: CATSEAGTSGVNEQFF
j_gene: TRBJ2-1
v_gene: TRBV24-1

CDR3aa: CASSNPGQWSTEAFF
j_gene: TRBJ1-1
v_gene: TRBV28

CDR3aa: CASGDRGETQYF
j_gene: TRBJ2-5
v_gene: TRBV12-5

CDR3aa: CASSSGQGLRSNQPQHF
j_gene: TRBJ1-5
v_gene: TRBV11-3

CDR3aa: CATKEQGTEAFF
j_gene: TRBJ1-1
v_gene: TRBV5-1

CDR3aa: CASSLPSTGREKLFF
j_gene: TRBJ1-4
v_gene: TRBV5-1

CDR3aa: CASSSSPSTGRWYSNQPQHF
j_gene: TRBJ1-5
v_gene: TRBV27

CDR3aa: CASSLRGGAGANVLTF
j_gene: TRBJ2-6
v_gene: TRBV5-5

CDR3aa: CASSETGGRADTQYF
j_gene: TRBJ2-3
v_gene: TRBV9

CDR3aa: CASSWGHRSGNTIYF
j_gene: TRBJ1-3
v_gene: TRBV5-1

CDR3aa: CATSREGGSYNEQFF
j_gene: TRBJ2-1
v_gene: TRBV15

CDR3aa: CASSRSGLIEAFF
j_gene: TRBJ1-1
v_gene: TRBV5-4

CDR3aa: CASSQGSRDQETQYF
j_gene: TRBJ2-5
v_gene: TRBV4-3

CDR3aa: CASSLGGGSYNEQFF
j_gene: TRBJ2-1
v_gene: TRBV5-4

CDR3aa: CASSYAPGQGEKTQYF
j_gene: TRBJ2-5
v_gene: TRBV6-5

CDR3aa: CASSEVAGVYEQYF
j_gene: TRBJ2-7
v_gene: TRBV2

CDR3aa: CASRGLNTGELFF
j_gene: TRBJ2-2
v_gene: TRBV2

CDR3aa: CASSVAGETDTQYF
j_gene: TRBJ2-3
v_gene: TRBV9

CDR3aa: CASSPTGEDQPQHF
j_gene: TRBJ1-5
v_gene: TRBV18